This T cell receptor beta chain is from a study of T cell changes during pregnancy in multiple sclerosis (dated by TCRdb to the late 2010s). General notes on the study: The study looked at changes in the T cell repertoire across pregnancy in women with multiple sclerosis.

A note on this clone: Its antigen has not been determined. No per-base quality is available; no much larger clone lies one base away.

The CDR3 sequence holds 16 residues, the cysteine and phenylalanine included. Of all the DNA, just the CDR3 is kept, 48 bases in frame from base 1. Between the V and J ends, shortened by 0 bases and 6 bases respectively, the junction contains 16 bases. Sequences SGHTS (CDR1) and YDEGEE (CDR2) are obtained from the germline V gene. Libraries were prepared through the immunoSEQ multiplex PCR assay. Imported from immuneACCESS, the table was reduced by TCRdb to in-frame sequences with V and J called. These copies leave out some clones; in studies compared against another copy, an unresolved V gene accounts for under half, and the cause of the remainder is not known. For this sample the table gives about 94,000 clones, of which about 94% were detected only once. The ten largest account for roughly 0.81% of the sample.

This clonotype was sampled from a female donor with multiple sclerosis, enrolled in a pregnancy study. Sequenced here: peripheral blood, sampled in the third trimester of pregnancy. The receptor chain draws on TRBV5-8 and TRBJ2-1, and TRBD2 may be the D gene, going by 6 matching bases. In nucleotide form, the sequence is TGTGCCAGCAGCTTGGTAGGACTACCACTAGGCAATGAGCAGTTCTTC. Its translation is CASSLVGLPLGNEQFF.